This paragraph reports one TCR beta chain. The target of this receptor is not known. Per-nucleotide qualities are absent, and no much larger clonotype sits a single base away. The record originates from a study of blood T cell repertoires in COVID-19 (dated by TCRdb to the early 2020s). A note on the overall study: Samples covering the acute and convalescent phases of COVID-19 were provided by collaborators in the United States, Italy and Spain. The prospective study material was composed of cDNA or gDNA derived from T cells, B-cell-depleted T cells, or PBMCs. The dataset comprised deeply sampled blood TCRbeta repertoires from subjects exposed to, actively infected with, or recovered from COVID-19. A freely available public database, intended as a resource for researchers studying the immune response to SARS-CoV-2, is where the repertoires were released. Samples came from the ongoing ImmuneRACE study (first 160 participants) plus 1,254 subjects from 6 global collaborators. Sample metadata almost always included a de-identified subject ID, COVID-19 status, age in years and sex. HLA class I and class II types, where available, came from metadata supplied by the sample provider rather than from assay-based typing.

The CDR3, cysteine through phenylalanine, is 15 amino acids long. Only the CDR3 DNA stays, 45 bases, in frame from base 1. V is pruned by 4 bases and J by 5 bases, leaving 6 bases of the junction without a gene match. In the germline V gene, CDR1 corresponds to SGHTA and CDR2 to FQGTGA. Whole blood was collected in K2EDTA tubes by collaborating institutions according to the institutions' own protocols. For TCRbeta analysis, collaborator samples were shipped as frozen whole blood, as isolated PBMCs, or as DNA extracted from either sample type. The paper as a whole reports these results and caveats: The quantity of clinical and demographic metadata differed by source and by participant and was supplied without curation.

TCRbeta CDR3 regions were amplified from genomic DNA by means of the immunoSEQ Assay, a bias-controlled multiplex PCR. Regarding the original processing steps: Within the assay, amplification of reference gene primers was used to estimate how many nucleated cells each sample contained. To quantify the absolute abundance of each unique TCRbeta CDR3 rearrangement, sequence reads were collapsed and filtered. Productive Simpson clonality was computed per sample as the square root of Simpson's diversity index over productive rearrangements. TCRdb re-hosts the immuneACCESS table, in-frame sequences only. Its copies lack some clones; in the studies checked, an unresolved V gene accounts for under half of them, and the cause for the rest is not known. The D gene and trimming were derived from the DNA, and the V and J assignments and clone size from that table. The sample table lists approximately 60,000 clones, under 90% of them with a count of one. The ten largest make up about 3.5% of the sample.

Sequenced sample: peripheral blood. Here the chain combines TRBV7-3 and TRBJ2-5; TRBD2 matches 11 bases in the middle. This receptor was identified in a man aged 45-60 years with active COVID-19. The DNA is as follows: TGTGCCAGCAGCTATGTAGCGGGGGGGCGGGAGACCCAGTACTTC. Its protein reads: CASSYVAGGRETQYF.